This T cell receptor beta chain was obtained from a study of Ad26.COV2.S vaccination and SARS-CoV-2 variants. Whole-study context: Intramuscular Ad26.COV2.S at 5x10^10 or 1x10^11 viral particles.

Of note for this clone: Its target is unknown.

Profiled with immunoSEQ multiplex PCR; TCRdb holds only in-frame clones, not every one. Of 350,000 to 550,000 clones listed, roughly nine tenths are singletons. CDR1 SGDLS and CDR2 YYNGEE come from the germline V gene. The CDR3 spans 15 residues. J was trimmed by 1 base and V by 4 bases; bases with no gene match: 6. Treatment meaning: roughly 19 received Ad26.COV2.S at low or high dose, single or two shots; several received placebo; per-sample allocation not given. The study sampled participants on day 63 after the first vaccine or placebo injection. The administered vaccine (an Ad26 vector) expressed Wuhan-strain SARS-CoV-2 spike. Findings of the study overall: There was a possibility that the TCR breadth and depth analyses underestimated total T cell responses. Researchers reported similar non-spike TCR breadth in vaccine and placebo recipients.

The source is a person between 18 and 60 years old who received the Ad26.COV2.S COVID-19 vaccine or a placebo. J is TRBJ2-3 and V is TRBV9; 7 bases match TRBD2. Sample: peripheral blood, taken in a trial of Ad26.COV2.S vaccine versus placebo. CDR3 amino acids: CASSPRGGRTDTQYF. In DNA form, the CDR3 reads TGTGCCAGCAGCCCTCGGGGAGGGCGCACAGATACGCAGTATTTT.